Listed here is a single TCR beta chain. Antigen: not known. This sample is part of a study of response to subunit inactivated influenza vaccine. Study-wide results and limits: Authors suggested that a seasonal influenza vaccination recruits few new T cells each time.

TCRdb called the RT-PCR reads again in MiXCR, with one record for every CDR3 protein. The sample records fewer than 700,000 distinct CDR3 sequences, 10% to 15% being singletons. The clonotype was recovered from a man aged 45-60 years who received an inactivated influenza vaccine. Sequencing was performed on PBMCs from blood, taken about 40 days after vaccination.

CDR3 loop: CASSAPRQGEFLDTIYF. CDR3 nucleotides: TGTGCCAGCAGCGCGCCGCGGCAGGGGGAATTTTTGGACACCATATATTTT. The chain carries TRBV7-9 and TRBJ1-3; 7 nucleotides agree with TRBD1. Trimming took 5 bases from V and 8 from J; bases not matched to a gene: 18. CDR3 length: 17 residues. Germline CDR1 and CDR2: SEHNR and FQNEAQ (reference sequence).